Given below is one T cell receptor beta chain in context. What it recognizes is unknown. Vbeta (60) and Jbeta (13) primers were used in the PCR. Assay used: immunoSEQ multiplex PCR; TCRdb lists only in-frame clones, some missing. The sample shows hundreds of thousands of clones, about 83% of them seen only once. The record originates from a study of cytomegalovirus exposure and HLA in healthy donors. Overall study results and limits: Common viral pathogens seemed to be connected with several of the most significant clusters, according to a later analysis. Within a later analysis, the majority of CMV-associated TCR beta chains appeared HLA-restricted. Associated with cytomegalovirus, according to the listing, were approximately 160 TCR beta chains. Researchers reported in a later analysis that a missense DCLRE1C variant was tied to TCR beta V- and J-gene trimming.

Sample: PBMCs. The source of this sequence is a girl aged 5-17 years in good health and CMV-seronegative.

The DNA of the CDR3 is TGTGCCAGCAGTCCCGGGGGGGTCAGAACGAACACCATATATTTT. It codes for CASSPGGVRTNTIYF. The V call is TRBV27, the J call TRBJ1-3; perhaps TRBD1 as D (5 bases). The CDR3 spans 15 residues. Germline V gene lookup returns CDR1 MNHEY and CDR2 SMNVEV (reference sequence). Trimming removed 5 bases at V and 7 bases at J, with 18 bases between.